These T cell receptor beta chains were read from a single sample in a study of early T cells in non-severe SARS-CoV-2 infection. TCRdb reprocessed the 5' RACE reads via MiXCR and lists one record per CDR3 protein. The top ten hold 7.9% of the sample, which has tens of thousands of distinct CDR3 sequences, under 5.5% seen once. The sequenced material came from whole blood. These TCRs come from an adult who was a healthcare worker with PCR-confirmed SARS-CoV-2 infection or an uninfected control (not recorded which). The CDR3 runs from the conserved cysteine through the conserved F or W. Fields, in order: D gene, clone size, CDR3 length, V gene, J gene, CDR3 protein, CDR3 DNA. The D gene is left open where the match is weak. Only part of the rows carry a size: once, few, many, or a class if the clone is expanded.

D: -
size: medium-sized
length: 15
V: TRBV11-2
J: TRBJ1-1
CDR3: CASSVQDRKGTEAFF
DNA: TGTGCCAGCAGCGTCCAGGACAGAAAGGGTACTGAAGCTTTCTTT

D: -
size: few
length: 12
V: TRBV28
J: TRBJ2-7
CDR3: CASRTATYEQYF
DNA: TGTGCCAGCCGGACAGCCACCTACGAGCAGTACTTC

D: TRBD1
size: few
length: 14
V: TRBV6-5
J: TRBJ1-2
CDR3: CASSPAGGYYGYTF
DNA: TGTGCCAGCAGCCCCGCAGGGGGCTACTATGGCTACACCTTC

D: -
size: many
length: 13
V: TRBV6-2/TRBV6-3
J: TRBJ2-2
CDR3: CASSYSRAGELFF
DNA: TGTGCCAGCAGTTACTCGAGAGCCGGGGAGCTGTTTTTT

D: -
size: many
length: 13
V: TRBV28
J: TRBJ1-1
CDR3: CASSLGGDTEAFF
DNA: TGTGCCAGCAGTTTAGGGGGGGACACTGAAGCTTTCTTT

D: -
size: many
length: 16
V: TRBV5-1
J: TRBJ2-2
CDR3: CASSYTGTLLTGELFF
DNA: TGCGCCAGCAGTTATACCGGGACGCTATTAACCGGGGAGCTGTTTTTT

D: TRBD1
size: few
length: 15
V: TRBV20-1
J: TRBJ1-6
CDR3: CSAPQDRRNNSPLHF
DNA: TGCAGTGCCCCCCAGGACAGGAGGAATAATTCACCCCTCCACTTT

D: -
size: few
length: 15
V: TRBV15
J: TRBJ1-1
CDR3: CATSRVGGRDTEAFF
DNA: TGTGCCACCAGCAGAGTGGGAGGACGGGACACTGAAGCTTTTTTT

D: TRBD1
size: many
length: 17
V: TRBV6-5
J: TRBJ2-7
CDR3: CASSYSTGTGGSYEQYF
DNA: TGTGCCAGCAGTTACTCGACTGGGACAGGGGGCTCCTACGAGCAGTACTTC

D: -
size: many
length: 16
V: TRBV5-4
J: TRBJ2-2
CDR3: CASSVALRLRTGELFF
DNA: TGTGCCAGCAGCGTCGCCCTTCGGCTTCGCACCGGGGAGCTGTTTTTT

D: -
size: many
length: 12
V: TRBV20-1
J: TRBJ2-7
CDR3: CSAKGQSYEQYF
DNA: TGCAGTGCTAAGGGGCAATCCTACGAGCAGTACTTC

D: TRBD2
size: many
length: 12
V: TRBV20-1
J: TRBJ2-7
CDR3: CSASGGGYEQYF
DNA: TGCAGTGCTAGCGGGGGGGGCTACGAGCAGTACTTC

D: -
size: many
length: 15
V: TRBV7-6
J: TRBJ1-5
CDR3: CASSLAPGSNQPQHF
DNA: TGTGCCAGCAGCTTAGCGCCCGGGAGCAATCAGCCCCAGCATTTT

D: TRBD1
size: many
length: 13
V: TRBV20-1
J: TRBJ1-1
CDR3: CSAPKTGMTEAFF
DNA: TGCAGTGCCCCAAAGACAGGGATGACTGAAGCTTTCTTT

D: -
size: many
length: 12
V: TRBV20-1
J: TRBJ2-1
CDR3: CSARSGYNEQFF
DNA: TGCAGTGCTAGATCAGGATACAATGAGCAGTTCTTC

D: -
size: many
length: 15
V: TRBV6-6
J: TRBJ1-2
CDR3: CASSDPATPNYGYTF
DNA: TGTGCCAGCAGTGACCCAGCCACTCCTAACTATGGCTACACCTTC

D: -
size: -
length: 11
V: TRBV30
J: TRBJ2-2
CDR3: CAWKGVGELFF
DNA: TGTGCCTGGAAGGGGGTCGGGGAGCTGTTTTTT

D: -
size: -
length: 14
V: TRBV5-6
J: TRBJ1-4
CDR3: CASSLGRINEKLFF
DNA: TGTGCCAGCAGCTTGGGAAGAATTAATGAAAAACTGTTTTTT

D: -
size: -
length: 12
V: TRBV19
J: TRBJ1-5
CDR3: CASTQGYQPQHF
DNA: TGTGCCAGTACACAGGGATATCAGCCCCAGCATTTT

D: -
size: many
length: 13
V: TRBV30
J: TRBJ2-7
CDR3: CAWSRGGFYEQYF
DNA: TGTGCCTGGAGTAGGGGGGGGTTTTACGAGCAGTACTTC

D: -
size: few
length: 12
V: TRBV30
J: TRBJ2-7
CDR3: CAWSQGTYEQYF
DNA: TGTGCCTGGAGTCAGGGGACCTACGAGCAGTACTTC

D: -
size: many
length: 14
V: TRBV18
J: TRBJ1-4
CDR3: CASSPSGELEKLFF
DNA: TGTGCCAGCTCACCATCAGGGGAGTTGGAAAAACTGTTTTTT

D: -
size: many
length: 14
V: TRBV28
J: TRBJ2-7
CDR3: CASTAAPPSYEQYF
DNA: TGTGCCAGCACCGCCGCGCCTCCCTCCTACGAGCAGTACTTC

D: -
size: many
length: 13
V: TRBV7-8
J: TRBJ2-5
CDR3: CASSLTARSDQYF
DNA: TGTGCCAGCAGCTTAACGGCTAGATCAGACCAGTACTTC

D: -
size: many
length: 13
V: TRBV20-1
J: TRBJ2-5
CDR3: CSASYPNQETQYF
DNA: TGCAGTGCTAGTTATCCGAACCAAGAGACCCAGTACTTC

D: TRBD1
size: many
length: 17
V: TRBV12-3/TRBV12-4
J: TRBJ2-2
CDR3: CASSSRDRAFNTGELFF
DNA: TGTGCCAGCAGTTCTCGGGACAGGGCCTTCAACACCGGGGAGCTGTTTTTT

D: -
size: many
length: 15
V: TRBV14
J: TRBJ2-5
CDR3: CASSPEEWGDETQYF
DNA: TGTGCCAGCAGCCCCGAGGAGTGGGGCGACGAGACCCAGTACTTC

D: TRBD1
size: many
length: 16
V: TRBV5-1
J: TRBJ2-5
CDR3: CASSLQSTGIPETQYF
DNA: TGCGCCAGCAGCCTCCAATCGACAGGGATCCCAGAGACCCAGTACTTC

D: TRBD2
size: -
length: 16
V: TRBV28
J: TRBJ2-3
CDR3: CVSKVLLAGLTDTQYF
DNA: TGTGTCAGCAAAGTACTCCTAGCGGGGCTCACAGATACGCAGTATTTT

D: TRBD2
size: many
length: 19
V: TRBV7-2
J: TRBJ2-2
CDR3: CASSTPRLAGAPNTGELFF
DNA: TGTGCCAGCAGCACCCCCCGGCTAGCGGGGGCCCCGAACACCGGGGAGCTGTTTTTT

D: -
size: many
length: 14
V: TRBV27
J: TRBJ1-5
CDR3: CASSPLGGDQPQHF
DNA: TGTGCCAGCAGTCCCCTTGGAGGGGATCAGCCCCAGCATTTT

D: TRBD1
size: -
length: 17
V: TRBV12-3/TRBV12-4
J: TRBJ2-7
CDR3: CASSPEEWTGASYEQYF
DNA: TGTGCCAGCAGCCCCGAAGAGTGGACAGGGGCCTCCTACGAGCAGTACTTC

D: -
size: few
length: 16
V: TRBV18
J: TRBJ2-2
CDR3: CASSPQESGNTGELFF
DNA: TGTGCCAGCTCACCACAGGAGAGCGGGAACACCGGGGAGCTGTTTTTT

D: -
size: -
length: 11
V: TRBV30
J: TRBJ1-2
CDR3: CAWIEGDGYTF
DNA: TGTGCCTGGATCGAGGGGGATGGCTACACCTTC

D: TRBD2
size: many
length: 17
V: TRBV29-1
J: TRBJ2-5
CDR3: CSVVIGLAGGPGETQYF
DNA: TGCAGCGTTGTCATCGGACTAGCGGGGGGGCCTGGAGAGACCCAGTACTTC

D: -
size: many
length: 13
V: TRBV18
J: TRBJ2-7
CDR3: CASSRGGNYEQYF
DNA: TGTGCCAGCTCACGCGGCGGGAATTACGAGCAGTACTTC

D: TRBD2
size: many
length: 17
V: TRBV4-3
J: TRBJ2-1
CDR3: CASSQDLQLAENNEQFF
DNA: TGCGCCAGCAGCCAAGATCTGCAACTAGCGGAGAACAATGAGCAGTTCTTC

D: -
size: few
length: 14
V: TRBV29-1
J: TRBJ2-1
CDR3: CSVGSESSYNEQFF
DNA: TGCAGCGTTGGTTCAGAGAGCTCCTACAATGAGCAGTTCTTC

D: -
size: medium-sized
length: 14
V: TRBV7-2
J: TRBJ2-4
CDR3: CASSSEPAKNIQYF
DNA: TGTGCCAGCAGCTCGGAACCGGCCAAAAACATTCAGTACTTC

D: -
size: few
length: 15
V: TRBV25-1
J: TRBJ2-3
CDR3: CASSEEWTRTDTQYF
DNA: TGTGCCAGCAGTGAAGAGTGGACACGAACAGATACGCAGTATTTT

D: -
size: many
length: 15
V: TRBV7-8
J: TRBJ1-1
CDR3: CASSLVSSANTEAFF
DNA: TGTGCCAGCAGCTTAGTGTCCTCGGCGAACACTGAAGCTTTCTTT

D: -
size: many
length: 12
V: TRBV20-1
J: TRBJ2-5
CDR3: CSVARGVETQYF
DNA: TGCAGTGTGGCGAGAGGGGTCGAGACCCAGTACTTC

D: TRBD2
size: many
length: 15
V: TRBV10-2
J: TRBJ2-1
CDR3: CASSGLAGGPNEQFF
DNA: TGCGCCAGCAGTGGACTAGCGGGGGGACCTAATGAGCAGTTCTTC

D: TRBD1
size: many
length: 16
V: TRBV4-1
J: TRBJ2-3
CDR3: CASSPTRTGGQDTQYF
DNA: TGCGCCAGCAGCCCGACAAGGACAGGTGGACAGGACACGCAGTATTTT

D: -
size: many
length: 15
V: TRBV5-1
J: TRBJ1-2
CDR3: CASSLELQGNYGYTF
DNA: TGCGCCAGCAGCTTGGAGCTACAGGGAAACTATGGCTACACCTTC

D: TRBD2
size: many
length: 14
V: TRBV30
J: TRBJ2-3
CDR3: CAWSVGGGLDTQYF
DNA: TGTGCCTGGAGCGTCGGGGGGGGCTTGGATACGCAGTATTTT

D: TRBD1
size: many
length: 14
V: TRBV3-1
J: TRBJ2-7
CDR3: CASSQVGRGREQYF
DNA: TGTGCCAGCAGCCAAGTCGGAAGGGGGCGAGAGCAGTACTTC

D: TRBD1
size: -
length: 13
V: TRBV5-6
J: TRBJ2-1
CDR3: CASSWDRGVEQFF
DNA: TGTGCCAGCAGCTGGGACAGGGGTGTTGAGCAGTTCTTC

D: -
size: -
length: 14
V: TRBV5-4
J: TRBJ2-2
CDR3: CASSFGRNTGELFF
DNA: TGTGCCAGCAGTTTTGGAAGGAACACCGGGGAGCTGTTTTTT

D: -
size: many
length: 13
V: TRBV30
J: TRBJ1-2
CDR3: CACHQGFSYGYTF
DNA: TGTGCCTGTCACCAAGGGTTTAGCTATGGCTACACCTTC

D: -
size: few
length: 13
V: TRBV5-4
J: TRBJ1-2
CDR3: CASSSDSPAGYTF
DNA: TGTGCCAGCAGCTCCGACAGCCCGGCGGGCTACACCTTC

D: -
size: many
length: 14
V: TRBV13
J: TRBJ1-1
CDR3: CASSLNRWAAEAFF
DNA: TGTGCCAGCAGCTTAAATCGTTGGGCAGCCGAAGCTTTCTTT